The rows below give T cell receptor beta chains drawn from one sample of a study of vaccination and CD4 T cells after COVID-19. No antigen has been identified for these receptors. TCRdb recomputed calls from the PCR reads with MiXCR, one row per CDR3 protein. The repertoire holds approximately 21,000 distinct CDR3 sequences, with over 55% as singletons. The sequencing input was CD4+ T cells from blood, cultured in vitro. The receptors come from a human donor who had recovered from COVID-19. CDR3s include the opening cysteine and the closing phenylalanine or tryptophan. D genes are given only for firm matches. Where a row states a size, it is once, few, many or the class of an expanded clone; other rows omit it.

abundance: NA
j_gene: TRBJ1-1
v_gene: TRBV6-1
d_gene: NA
CDR3aa: CASSRSTEAFF
CDR3nt: TGTGCCAGCAGCCGGTCGACTGAAGCTTTCTTT

abundance: NA
j_gene: TRBJ1-1
v_gene: TRBV7-2
d_gene: NA
CDR3aa: CASSLGRRGTEAFF
CDR3nt: TGTGCCAGCAGCCTGGGACGACGGGGCACTGAAGCTTTCTTT

abundance: NA
j_gene: TRBJ1-1
v_gene: TRBV7-2
d_gene: NA
CDR3aa: CASSPRMGEAFF
CDR3nt: TGTGCCAGCAGCCCTAGAATGGGGGAGGCTTTCTTT

abundance: NA
j_gene: TRBJ1-5
v_gene: TRBV6-5
d_gene: TRBD1
CDR3aa: CASSYGGTGDQPQHF
CDR3nt: TGTGCCAGCAGTTACGGGGGGACAGGGGATCAGCCCCAGCATTTT

abundance: NA
j_gene: TRBJ1-6
v_gene: TRBV28
d_gene: NA
CDR3aa: CASFGNSPLHF
CDR3nt: TGTGCCAGCTTTGGGAATTCACCCCTCCACTTT

abundance: few
j_gene: TRBJ1-2
v_gene: TRBV20-1
d_gene: NA
CDR3aa: CSASGRGGYTF
CDR3nt: TGCAGTGCTAGCGGCCGTGGTGGCTACACCTTC

abundance: NA
j_gene: TRBJ2-3
v_gene: TRBV4-1
d_gene: NA
CDR3aa: CASSQDGGTDTQYF
CDR3nt: TGCGCCAGCAGCCAAGACGGGGGCACAGATACGCAGTATTTT

abundance: NA
j_gene: TRBJ2-3
v_gene: TRBV6-1
d_gene: TRBD1
CDR3aa: CASGTALVDTQYF
CDR3nt: TGTGCCAGCGGGACAGCCTTAGTAGATACGCAGTATTTT

abundance: NA
j_gene: TRBJ1-1
v_gene: TRBV19
d_gene: NA
CDR3aa: CASSIGRNTEAFF
CDR3nt: TGTGCCAGTAGTATAGGGAGGAACACTGAAGCTTTCTTT

abundance: NA
j_gene: TRBJ1-6
v_gene: TRBV7-2
d_gene: TRBD1
CDR3aa: CASTNQGVNSPLHF
CDR3nt: TGTGCCAGCACGAATCAGGGGGTTAATTCACCCCTCCACTTT

abundance: NA
j_gene: TRBJ1-6
v_gene: TRBV11-2
d_gene: NA
CDR3aa: CASSFIRGNSPLHF
CDR3nt: TGTGCCAGCAGCTTCATACGGGGGAATTCACCCCTCCACTTT

abundance: NA
j_gene: TRBJ1-1
v_gene: TRBV6-1
d_gene: NA
CDR3aa: CASRPGLNTEAFF
CDR3nt: TGTGCCAGCAGACCAGGGCTTAACACTGAAGCTTTCTTT

abundance: NA
j_gene: TRBJ1-6
v_gene: TRBV15
d_gene: TRBD1
CDR3aa: CATSTKQGSNSPLHF
CDR3nt: TGTGCCACCAGCACCAAACAGGGGAGTAATTCACCCCTCCACTTT

abundance: NA
j_gene: TRBJ1-3
v_gene: TRBV29-1
d_gene: NA
CDR3aa: CSVGGVGGVDSAGNTIYF
CDR3nt: TGCAGCGTTGGGGGAGTTGGGGGGGTTGATTCGGCAGGAAACACCATATATTTT

abundance: few
j_gene: TRBJ1-2
v_gene: TRBV28
d_gene: NA
CDR3aa: CASSPLYGYTF
CDR3nt: TGTGCCAGCAGTCCCCTCTATGGCTACACCTTC

abundance: NA
j_gene: TRBJ1-1
v_gene: TRBV6-1
d_gene: NA
CDR3aa: CASSELGEAFF
CDR3nt: TGTGCCAGCAGTGAATTGGGTGAAGCTTTCTTT

abundance: NA
j_gene: TRBJ2-7
v_gene: TRBV7-9
d_gene: TRBD1
CDR3aa: CASSSTGDEQYF
CDR3nt: TGTGCCAGCAGCTCCACAGGGGACGAGCAGTACTTC

abundance: few
j_gene: TRBJ2-7
v_gene: TRBV7-3
d_gene: TRBD2
CDR3aa: CASSLKLAGVYEQYF
CDR3nt: TGTGCCAGCAGCTTAAAACTAGCGGGAGTTTACGAGCAGTACTTC

abundance: NA
j_gene: TRBJ1-1
v_gene: TRBV19
d_gene: NA
CDR3aa: CASRHPRENTEAFF
CDR3nt: TGTGCCAGTAGACACCCCAGGGAGAACACTGAAGCTTTCTTT

abundance: NA
j_gene: TRBJ2-2
v_gene: TRBV20-1
d_gene: NA
CDR3aa: CSARDPGGPGELFF
CDR3nt: TGCAGTGCTAGAGATCCAGGGGGGCCCGGGGAGCTGTTTTTT

abundance: NA
j_gene: TRBJ1-5
v_gene: TRBV12-3/TRBV12-4
d_gene: TRBD1
CDR3aa: CASSTGTGGSNQPQHF
CDR3nt: TGTGCCAGCAGCACCGGGACAGGGGGTAGCAATCAGCCCCAGCATTTT

abundance: NA
j_gene: TRBJ2-2
v_gene: TRBV20-1
d_gene: TRBD2
CDR3aa: CSAKGTSGSPYTGELFF
CDR3nt: TGCAGTGCTAAAGGGACTAGCGGGAGTCCGTACACCGGGGAGCTGTTTTTT

abundance: NA
j_gene: TRBJ1-2
v_gene: TRBV6-5
d_gene: NA
CDR3aa: CASSYSGGTSGYTF
CDR3nt: TGTGCCAGCAGTTACTCTGGGGGGACGAGCGGCTACACCTTC

abundance: NA
j_gene: TRBJ1-1
v_gene: TRBV20-1
d_gene: TRBD1
CDR3aa: CSARPLEDRGYTEAFF
CDR3nt: TGCAGTGCTAGACCCCTGGAGGACAGGGGGTACACTGAAGCTTTCTTT

abundance: NA
j_gene: TRBJ1-5
v_gene: TRBV2
d_gene: TRBD1
CDR3aa: CASSDQQGTGAQPQHF
CDR3nt: TGTGCCAGCAGTGATCAACAGGGGACAGGTGCTCAGCCCCAGCATTTT

abundance: NA
j_gene: TRBJ1-3
v_gene: TRBV7-2
d_gene: TRBD1
CDR3aa: CASSSRGQRSGNTIYF
CDR3nt: TGTGCCAGCAGCTCGAGGGGACAGCGTTCTGGAAACACCATATATTTT

abundance: few
j_gene: TRBJ1-1
v_gene: TRBV6-2/TRBV6-3
d_gene: NA
CDR3aa: CASSYLWGYTEAFF
CDR3nt: TGTGCCAGCAGTTACTTGTGGGGGTACACTGAAGCTTTCTTT

abundance: few
j_gene: TRBJ1-3
v_gene: TRBV20-1
d_gene: TRBD1
CDR3aa: CSASEIPGQLF
CDR3nt: TGCAGTGCTAGCGAAATACCGGGACAGCTTTTT

abundance: once
j_gene: TRBJ1-5
v_gene: TRBV19
d_gene: NA
CDR3aa: CASSNTWGSSNQPQHF
CDR3nt: TGTGCCAGTAGTAATACATGGGGGTCGAGCAATCAGCCCCAGCATTTT

abundance: NA
j_gene: TRBJ1-1
v_gene: TRBV24-1
d_gene: NA
CDR3aa: CATSDWGKGEAFF
CDR3nt: TGTGCCACCAGTGATTGGGGTAAGGGTGAAGCTTTCTTT

abundance: NA
j_gene: TRBJ1-5
v_gene: TRBV7-8
d_gene: TRBD1
CDR3aa: CASSLGRQGRNQPQHF
CDR3nt: TGTGCCAGCAGCCTCGGTCGACAGGGGAGGAATCAGCCCCAGCATTTT

abundance: NA
j_gene: TRBJ2-5
v_gene: TRBV7-6
d_gene: TRBD1
CDR3aa: CASSLYGTGERETQYF
CDR3nt: TGTGCCAGCAGCTTATACGGGACAGGGGAGAGGGAGACCCAGTACTTC

abundance: NA
j_gene: TRBJ1-1
v_gene: TRBV6-1
d_gene: NA
CDR3aa: CASSRPLQVNTEAFF
CDR3nt: TGTGCCAGCAGTCGCCCCTTGCAGGTGAACACTGAAGCTTTCTTT

abundance: NA
j_gene: TRBJ1-2
v_gene: TRBV27
d_gene: NA
CDR3aa: CASSLSGAEPYGYTF
CDR3nt: TGTGCCAGCAGTTTATCGGGGGCAGAACCGTATGGCTACACCTTC

abundance: NA
j_gene: TRBJ1-4
v_gene: TRBV19
d_gene: NA
CDR3aa: CASSNTAGTVNEKLFF
CDR3nt: TGTGCCAGTAGTAACACCGCCGGGACCGTCAATGAAAAACTGTTTTTT

abundance: few
j_gene: TRBJ1-6
v_gene: TRBV6-1
d_gene: TRBD1
CDR3aa: CASRGDRASYNSPLHF
CDR3nt: TGTGCCAGCAGGGGGGACAGGGCCTCCTATAATTCACCCCTCCACTTT

abundance: NA
j_gene: TRBJ2-2
v_gene: TRBV19
d_gene: NA
CDR3aa: CASTSGTVNTGELFF
CDR3nt: TGTGCCAGCACCTCCGGGACGGTGAACACCGGGGAGCTGTTTTTT

abundance: NA
j_gene: TRBJ1-1
v_gene: TRBV27
d_gene: NA
CDR3aa: CASIPAGAGTEAFF
CDR3nt: TGTGCCAGCATTCCTGCAGGGGCCGGAACTGAAGCTTTCTTT

abundance: NA
j_gene: TRBJ1-2
v_gene: TRBV29-1
d_gene: NA
CDR3aa: CSVEVRVPPYGYTF
CDR3nt: TGCAGCGTTGAAGTTAGGGTTCCCCCCTATGGCTACACCTTC

abundance: NA
j_gene: TRBJ1-2
v_gene: TRBV27
d_gene: NA
CDR3aa: CASSLAAGVGRYTF
CDR3nt: TGTGCCAGCAGTTTAGCCGCAGGGGTGGGTCGCTACACCTTC

abundance: NA
j_gene: TRBJ2-4
v_gene: TRBV20-1
d_gene: NA
CDR3aa: CSARVGAGLAKNIQYF
CDR3nt: TGCAGTGCTAGGGTAGGGGCGGGTCTAGCCAAAAACATTCAGTACTTC

abundance: NA
j_gene: TRBJ2-7
v_gene: TRBV27
d_gene: NA
CDR3aa: CASSFGRAGSYEQYF
CDR3nt: TGTGCCAGCAGTTTTGGCCGGGCTGGATCCTACGAGCAGTACTTC

abundance: NA
j_gene: TRBJ2-2
v_gene: TRBV7-9
d_gene: TRBD1
CDR3aa: CASSAGQGAKAGELFF
CDR3nt: TGTGCCAGCAGCGCGGGACAGGGGGCGAAGGCCGGGGAGCTGTTTTTT

abundance: NA
j_gene: TRBJ1-1
v_gene: TRBV19
d_gene: NA
CDR3aa: CASSILGTLPVAEAFF
CDR3nt: TGTGCCAGTAGTATATTAGGGACCCTCCCAGTTGCTGAAGCTTTCTTT

abundance: few
j_gene: TRBJ2-3
v_gene: TRBV24-1
d_gene: TRBD2
CDR3aa: CATSDLGKGAGVTDTQYF
CDR3nt: TGTGCCACCAGTGATTTGGGGAAGGGAGCGGGAGTGACAGATACGCAGTATTTT

abundance: NA
j_gene: TRBJ1-2
v_gene: TRBV30
d_gene: NA
CDR3aa: CAWSPSTDYGYTF
CDR3nt: TGTGCCTGGAGTCCTAGCACCGACTATGGCTACACCTTC

abundance: NA
j_gene: TRBJ2-7
v_gene: TRBV6-2/TRBV6-3
d_gene: NA
CDR3aa: CASSSLQGGSYEQYF
CDR3nt: TGTGCCAGCAGCTCCCTGCAGGGGGGGTCCTACGAGCAGTACTTC

abundance: NA
j_gene: TRBJ1-2
v_gene: TRBV7-9
d_gene: TRBD1
CDR3aa: CASSRHGGQGPNYGYTF
CDR3nt: TGTGCCAGCAGCAGACATGGGGGACAGGGCCCAAACTATGGCTACACCTTC

abundance: NA
j_gene: TRBJ2-2
v_gene: TRBV29-1
d_gene: TRBD1
CDR3aa: CSVDVDRGTGELFF
CDR3nt: TGCAGCGTTGATGTGGACAGGGGCACCGGGGAGCTGTTTTTT

abundance: NA
j_gene: TRBJ2-5
v_gene: TRBV2
d_gene: TRBD1
CDR3aa: CASRETKSTGGATQYF
CDR3nt: TGTGCCAGCAGGGAAACCAAATCGACAGGGGGAGCGACCCAGTACTTC

abundance: NA
j_gene: TRBJ2-7
v_gene: TRBV2
d_gene: TRBD2
CDR3aa: CASSTRLAGAHEQYF
CDR3nt: TGTGCCAGCAGTACAAGACTAGCGGGAGCTCACGAGCAGTACTTC

abundance: few
j_gene: TRBJ1-2
v_gene: TRBV10-2
d_gene: TRBD1
CDR3aa: CASSDRDSHYGYTF
CDR3nt: TGCGCCAGCAGTGATCGGGACAGCCACTATGGCTACACCTTC

abundance: few
j_gene: TRBJ2-7
v_gene: TRBV20-1
d_gene: TRBD2
CDR3aa: CSATRTSGYEQYF
CDR3nt: TGCAGTGCTACGAGGACTAGCGGGTACGAGCAGTACTTC

abundance: NA
j_gene: TRBJ1-1
v_gene: TRBV10-3
d_gene: NA
CDR3aa: CAISESTIADTEAFF
CDR3nt: TGTGCCATCAGTGAGTCAACCATCGCGGACACTGAAGCTTTCTTT

abundance: NA
j_gene: TRBJ1-2
v_gene: TRBV9
d_gene: TRBD1
CDR3aa: CASSDDLGTGSGYTF
CDR3nt: TGTGCCAGCAGCGACGACTTGGGGACAGGGTCTGGCTACACCTTC

abundance: NA
j_gene: TRBJ1-5
v_gene: TRBV7-2
d_gene: NA
CDR3aa: CASSSDPGNQPQHF
CDR3nt: TGTGCCAGCAGCTCGGACCCGGGGAATCAGCCCCAGCATTTT